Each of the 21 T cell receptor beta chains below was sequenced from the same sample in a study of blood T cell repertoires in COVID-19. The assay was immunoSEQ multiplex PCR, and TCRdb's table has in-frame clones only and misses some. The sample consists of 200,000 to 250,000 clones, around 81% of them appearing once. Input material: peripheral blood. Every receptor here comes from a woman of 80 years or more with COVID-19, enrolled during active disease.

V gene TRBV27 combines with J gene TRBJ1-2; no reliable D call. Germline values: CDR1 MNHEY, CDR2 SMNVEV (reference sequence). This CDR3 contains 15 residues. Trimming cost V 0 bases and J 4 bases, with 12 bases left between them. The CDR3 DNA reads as TGTGCCAGCAGTTTATCGGGAGGACCCCCCTATGGCTACACCTTC. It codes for CASSLSGGPPYGYTF.

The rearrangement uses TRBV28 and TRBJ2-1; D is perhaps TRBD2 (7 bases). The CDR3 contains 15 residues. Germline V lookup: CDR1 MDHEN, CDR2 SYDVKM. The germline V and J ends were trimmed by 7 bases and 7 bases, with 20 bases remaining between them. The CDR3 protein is CASTEGGNRRNEQFF. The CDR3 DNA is TGTGCCAGCACCGAGGGGGGGAACCGGAGAAATGAGCAGTTCTTC.

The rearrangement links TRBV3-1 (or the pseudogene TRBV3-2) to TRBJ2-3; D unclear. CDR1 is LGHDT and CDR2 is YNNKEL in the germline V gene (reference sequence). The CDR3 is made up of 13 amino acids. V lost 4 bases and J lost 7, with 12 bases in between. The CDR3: CASSLRTRHTQYF. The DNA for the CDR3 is TGTGCCAGCAGCCTAAGAACGCGTCATACGCAGTATTTT.

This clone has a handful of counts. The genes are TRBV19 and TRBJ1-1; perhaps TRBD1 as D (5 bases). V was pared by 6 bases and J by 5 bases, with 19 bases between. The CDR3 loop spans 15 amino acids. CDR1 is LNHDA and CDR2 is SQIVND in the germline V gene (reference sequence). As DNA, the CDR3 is TGTGCCAGTAGCTCGCGGCCGGGGGTGGGGACTGAAGCTTTCTTT. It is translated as CASSSRPGVGTEAFF.

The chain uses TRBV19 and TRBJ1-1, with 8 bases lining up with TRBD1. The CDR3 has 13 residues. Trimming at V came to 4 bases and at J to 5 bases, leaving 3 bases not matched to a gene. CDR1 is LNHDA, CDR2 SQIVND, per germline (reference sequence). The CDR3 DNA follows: TGTGCCAGTAGTACCGACAGGGGTACTGAAGCTTTCTTT. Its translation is CASSTDRGTEAFF. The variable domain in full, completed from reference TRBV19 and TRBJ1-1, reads DGGITQSPKYLFRKEGQNVTLSCEQNLNHDAMYWYRQDPGQGLRLIYYSQIVNDFQKGDIAEGYSVSREKKESFPLTVTSAQKNPTAFYLCASSTDRGTEAFFGQGTRLTVV.

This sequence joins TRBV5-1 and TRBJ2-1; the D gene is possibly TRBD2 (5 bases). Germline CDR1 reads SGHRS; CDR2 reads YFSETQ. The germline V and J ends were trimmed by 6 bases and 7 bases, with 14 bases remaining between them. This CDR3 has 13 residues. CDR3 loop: CASNRRGRNEQFF. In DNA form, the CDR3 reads TGCGCCAGCAACCGACGAGGGCGGAATGAGCAGTTCTTC.

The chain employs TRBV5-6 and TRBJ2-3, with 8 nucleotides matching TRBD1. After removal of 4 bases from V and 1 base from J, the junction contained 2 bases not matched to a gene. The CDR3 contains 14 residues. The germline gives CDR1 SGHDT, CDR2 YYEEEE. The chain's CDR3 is CASSPDRGTDTQYF. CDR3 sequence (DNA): TGTGCCAGCAGCCCGGACAGGGGCACAGATACGCAGTATTTT.

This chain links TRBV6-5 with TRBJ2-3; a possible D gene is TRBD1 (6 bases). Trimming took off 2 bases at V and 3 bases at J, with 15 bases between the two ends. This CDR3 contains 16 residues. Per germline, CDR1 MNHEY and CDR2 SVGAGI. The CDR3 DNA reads TGTGCCAGCAGTTACCGGCCAGGGGTAGGGACAGATACGCAGTATTTT. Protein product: CASSYRPGVGTDTQYF.

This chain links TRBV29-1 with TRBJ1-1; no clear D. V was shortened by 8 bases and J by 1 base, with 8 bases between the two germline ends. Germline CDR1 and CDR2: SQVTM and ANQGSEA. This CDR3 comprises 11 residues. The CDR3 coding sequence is TGCAGCTCTGGGAGGAACACTGAAGCTTTCTTT. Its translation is CSSGRNTEAFF.

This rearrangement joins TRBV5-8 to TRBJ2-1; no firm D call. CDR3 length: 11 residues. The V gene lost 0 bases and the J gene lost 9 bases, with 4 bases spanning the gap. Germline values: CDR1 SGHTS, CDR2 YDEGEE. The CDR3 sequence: CASSLGGEQFF. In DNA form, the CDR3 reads TGTGCCAGCAGCTTGGGAGGTGAGCAGTTCTTC.

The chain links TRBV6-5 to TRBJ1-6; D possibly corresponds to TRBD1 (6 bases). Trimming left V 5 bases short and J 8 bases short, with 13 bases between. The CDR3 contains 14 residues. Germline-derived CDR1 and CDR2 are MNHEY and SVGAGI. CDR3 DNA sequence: TGTGCCAGCAGTCGACAGGATTCCTATTCACCCCTCCACTTT. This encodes CASSRQDSYSPLHF.

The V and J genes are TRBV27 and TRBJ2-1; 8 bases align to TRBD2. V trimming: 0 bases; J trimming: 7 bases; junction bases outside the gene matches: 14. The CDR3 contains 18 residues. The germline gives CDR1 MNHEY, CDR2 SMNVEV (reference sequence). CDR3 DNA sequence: TGTGCCAGCAGTTTATCGGTTCGTGACGGGAGGGCCCTGAATGAGCAGTTCTTC. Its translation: CASSLSVRDGRALNEQFF.

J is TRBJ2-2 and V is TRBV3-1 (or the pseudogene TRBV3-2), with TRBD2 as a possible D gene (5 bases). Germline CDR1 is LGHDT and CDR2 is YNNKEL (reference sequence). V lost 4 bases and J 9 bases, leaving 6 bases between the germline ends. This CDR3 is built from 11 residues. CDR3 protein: CASSPGRELFF. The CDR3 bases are TGTGCCAGCAGCCCGGGGAGGGAGCTGTTTTTT.

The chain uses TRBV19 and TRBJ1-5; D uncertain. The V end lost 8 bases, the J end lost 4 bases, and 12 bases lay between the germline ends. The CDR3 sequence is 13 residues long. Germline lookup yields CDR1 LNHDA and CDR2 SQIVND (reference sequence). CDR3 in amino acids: CASGWQDNQPQHF. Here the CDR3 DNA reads TGTGCCAGTGGGTGGCAGGATAATCAGCCCCAGCATTTT.

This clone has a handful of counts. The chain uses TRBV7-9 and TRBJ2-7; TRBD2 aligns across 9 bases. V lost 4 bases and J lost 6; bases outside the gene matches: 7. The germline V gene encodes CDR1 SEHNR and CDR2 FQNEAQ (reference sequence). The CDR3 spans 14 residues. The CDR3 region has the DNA TGTGCCAGCAGCTCGCTAGCGGGAACCACCGAGCAGTACTTC. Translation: CASSSLAGTTEQYF.

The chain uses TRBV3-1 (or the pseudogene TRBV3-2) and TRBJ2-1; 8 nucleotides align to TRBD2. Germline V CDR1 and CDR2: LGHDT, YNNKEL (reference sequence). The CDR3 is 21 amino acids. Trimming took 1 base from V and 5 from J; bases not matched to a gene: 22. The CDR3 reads CASSQGYYRDWWTGGDNEQFF. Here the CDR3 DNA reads TGTGCCAGCAGCCAAGGCTACTACAGGGATTGGTGGACGGGAGGGGACAATGAGCAGTTCTTC.

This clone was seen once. CDR3 bases: TGCGCCAGCAGCCAAGCAGGGAGCGGGAGGGGGTATGAGCAGTTCTTC. Translated: CASSQAGSGRGYEQFF. The chain uses TRBV4-1 and TRBJ2-1; TRBD2 matches 10 bases. There are 16 residues in the CDR3. CDR1 is MGHRA, CDR2 YSYEKL, per germline. The junction had 8 bases not matched to a gene; V was cut back by 1 base and J by 8 bases.

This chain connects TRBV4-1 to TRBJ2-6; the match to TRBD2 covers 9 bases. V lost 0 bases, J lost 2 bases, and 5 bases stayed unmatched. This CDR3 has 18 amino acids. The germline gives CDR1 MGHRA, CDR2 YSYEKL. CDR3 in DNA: TGCGCCAGCAGCCAAGATAGTAGCGGGGGCGCTGGGGCCAACGTCCTGACTTTC. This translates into CASSQDSSGGAGANVLTF.

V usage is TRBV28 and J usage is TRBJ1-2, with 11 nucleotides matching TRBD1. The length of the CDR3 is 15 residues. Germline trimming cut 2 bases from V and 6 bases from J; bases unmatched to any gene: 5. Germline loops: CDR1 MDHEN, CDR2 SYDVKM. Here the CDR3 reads CASSLIGTGGHGYTF. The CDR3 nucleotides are TGTGCCAGCAGTTTAATAGGGACAGGGGGACATGGCTACACCTTC.

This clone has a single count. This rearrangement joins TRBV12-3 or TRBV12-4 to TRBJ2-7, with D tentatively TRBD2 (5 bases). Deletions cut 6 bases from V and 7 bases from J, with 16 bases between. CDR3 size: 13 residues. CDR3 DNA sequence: TGTGCCAGCAGCCTGGAGGAGCCCGCGGAGCAGTACTTC. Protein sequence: CASSLEEPAEQYF.

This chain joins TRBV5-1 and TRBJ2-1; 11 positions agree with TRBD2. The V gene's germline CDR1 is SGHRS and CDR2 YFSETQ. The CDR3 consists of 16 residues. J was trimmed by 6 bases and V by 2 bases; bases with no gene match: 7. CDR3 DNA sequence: TGCGCCAGCAGCTTTAGCGGGAGGGCAGGAACCAATGAGCAGTTCTTC. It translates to CASSFSGRAGTNEQFF.